This T cell receptor beta chain was observed in a study of CD8+ T cells in alopecia areata listed by TCRdb under 2018. Some background on the complete study: The treated patients, all with moderate-to-severe alopecia areata, were enrolled in an open-label pilot trial of oral tofacitinib given at 5 to 10 mg twice daily. Tofacitinib was given for 6 to 18 months, followed by 6 months of follow-up off drug to assess delayed response and recurrence. For the treated patients, the SALT score, which quantifies what percentage of scalp surface area is affected, served as the measure of disease severity. In both human patients and the C3H/HeJ mouse model, the study applied high-throughput TCRbeta sequencing to look at T cell clonal expansion in alopecia areata. Scalp tissue and sorted CD4+ and CD8+ peripheral blood T cells from patchy and totalis/universalis alopecia areata patients and from healthy controls were covered by human TCRbeta sequencing. Tofacitinib-treated patients had biopsies at baseline and at 4 and 24 weeks of treatment, with a later scalp biopsy in several patients. Scalp clonality was compared among normal scalp (n=4), patchy alopecia areata scalp (n=8), and alopecia totalis/universalis scalp (n=8). RNA came from the PAXgene miRNA kit for fixed scalp, the miRNeasy kit for PBMCs, and the RNeasy kit for mouse skin. Amplification of TCRbeta CDR3 regions was done by immunoSEQ multiplex PCR using 35 Vbeta forward primers and 13 Jbeta reverse primers. Here is what the overall study found, with its caveats: Higher clonality and more expanded CD8+ clones were observed in lesional scalp than in normal scalp, particularly in alopecia totalis/universalis, a finding suggestive of antigenic drive. Shared TCR sequences between patients were less evident than in mice, which may be partly attributable to HLA diversity in the patient population. Many expanded lesional clones were found to persist in scalp and blood during tofacitinib treatment, and relapse after treatment cessation may be partly explained by this persistence. Scalp clonality and the number of expanded CD8+ clones among the top 100 scalp clones were significantly decreased by tofacitinib. Because the treated cohort was small and included a single nonresponder, larger studies are needed to assess links between baseline CD8+ expansion and response. Unlike mouse skin, which is dominated by gammadelta T cells, normal human skin has resident alphabeta T cells that are also sequenced, and this complicates analysis of the scalp TCR repertoire.

Here V drops 3 bases and J drops 2 bases, and the junction holds 5 bases not matched to any gene. The germline V gene supplies CDR1 SQVTM and CDR2 ANQGSEA. Its CDR3 holds 15 amino acids, cysteine through phenylalanine. Only the CDR3 DNA is retained, 45 bases long and in frame from the first base. This sample's treatment or condition label indicates: oral pan-JAK inhibitor, 5-10 mg twice daily. Lesional scalp punch biopsies and peripheral blood were obtained from alopecia areata patients. After PBMCs were isolated by density centrifugation and stained for CD3, CD4 and CD8, a FACSAria was used to sort CD4+ and CD8+ T cells. Comments on this clone: No antigen is known for it. No base-level quality is on record; no much larger clone is a single base apart.

To prepare the library, the immunoSEQ multiplex PCR assay was applied. RNA was extracted from all samples and reverse transcribed into cDNA, which served as template for TCR sequencing. SuperScript III was used for first-strand cDNA synthesis, primed with a 2:1 mix of oligo-dT and random hexamers. A synthetic immune receptor repertoire was used to gauge amplification bias, and whatever bias remained was removed computationally. Per the authors' processing: Raw reads were preprocessed to remove errors, and CDR3 was defined by IMGT conventions from the conserved cysteine to phenylalanine. Clonality was computed as 1 minus the Shannon entropy, with the entropy normalized by log2 of the number of productive unique TCRs. Whether scalp clones were CD4 or CD8 was inferred by matching scalp TCRbeta sequences against CD4 and CD8 repertoires sorted from blood. TCRdb's version of the immuneACCESS table is confined to in-frame rearrangements and falls short of the full clone set. An unresolved V gene accounts for under half of the shortfall where checked; the remainder is of unknown origin. From that table come the V and J calls and clone size; the DNA was used to work out D and trimming. The sample includes nearly 95,000 clones, with around three quarters observed a single time. The leading ten clones occupy about 18% of the sample.

The clonotype was recovered from a human donor with alopecia areata. The sequence joins TRBV29-1 to TRBJ2-3; 10 central nucleotides agree with TRBD2. The input for sequencing was CD8+ T cells sorted from blood, taken at week 44, from a patient treated with tofacitinib. The DNA reads as follows: TGCAGCGTTGAGTGGACTAGCGGATACACAGATACGCAGTATTTT. Translated, this gives CSVEWTSGYTDTQYF.